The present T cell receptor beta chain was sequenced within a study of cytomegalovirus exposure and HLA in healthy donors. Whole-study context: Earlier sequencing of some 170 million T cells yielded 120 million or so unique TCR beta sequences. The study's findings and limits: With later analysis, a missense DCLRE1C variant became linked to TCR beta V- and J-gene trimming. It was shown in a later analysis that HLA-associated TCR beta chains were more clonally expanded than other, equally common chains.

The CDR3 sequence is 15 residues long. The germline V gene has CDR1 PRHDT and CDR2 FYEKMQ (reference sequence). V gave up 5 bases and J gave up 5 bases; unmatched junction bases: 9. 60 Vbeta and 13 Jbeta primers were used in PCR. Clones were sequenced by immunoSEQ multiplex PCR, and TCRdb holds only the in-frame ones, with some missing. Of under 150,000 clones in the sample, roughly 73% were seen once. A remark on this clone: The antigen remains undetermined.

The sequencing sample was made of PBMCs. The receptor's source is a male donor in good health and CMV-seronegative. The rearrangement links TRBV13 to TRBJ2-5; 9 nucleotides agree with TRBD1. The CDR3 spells CASSRRQGGGETQYF. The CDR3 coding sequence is TGTGCCAGCAGCCGCCGACAGGGGGGAGGTGAGACCCAGTACTTC.